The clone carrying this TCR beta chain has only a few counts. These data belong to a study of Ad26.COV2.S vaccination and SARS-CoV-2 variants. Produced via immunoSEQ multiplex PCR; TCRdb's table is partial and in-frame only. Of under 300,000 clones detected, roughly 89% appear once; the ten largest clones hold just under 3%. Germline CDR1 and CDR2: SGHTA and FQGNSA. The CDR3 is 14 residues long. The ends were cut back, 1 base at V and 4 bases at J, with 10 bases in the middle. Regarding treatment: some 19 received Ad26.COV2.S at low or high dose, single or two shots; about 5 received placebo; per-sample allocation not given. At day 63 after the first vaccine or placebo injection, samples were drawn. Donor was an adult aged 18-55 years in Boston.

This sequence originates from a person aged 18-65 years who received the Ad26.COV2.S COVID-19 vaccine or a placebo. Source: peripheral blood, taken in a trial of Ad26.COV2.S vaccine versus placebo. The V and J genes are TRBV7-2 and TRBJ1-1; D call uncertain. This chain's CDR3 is CASSLVNVGTEAFF. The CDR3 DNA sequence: TGTGCCAGCAGCTTAGTTAATGTAGGCACTGAAGCTTTCTTT.